This T cell receptor (beta chain) was documented in a study of a mutant IDH1 vaccine in newly diagnosed glioma. In the study overall: Patients previously underwent radiotherapy, temozolomide, or both, and most underwent both.

Documented time point: week 47, end of study. Alongside topical imiquimod, each dose of vaccine comprised 300 ug of mutant IDH1 20-mer peptide. Patients had eight vaccinations, in weeks 1, 3, 5, 7, 11, 15, 19 and 23. Donors harbored newly found WHO grade 3 or 4 IDH1-mutant, ATRX-lost astrocytomas. TCRdb's copy holds only in-frame clones and misses some; the assay was immunoSEQ multiplex PCR. The table shows 77,000 or so clones, with roughly 77% occurring only once. Notes on this clone: Its antigen is unknown.

CDR1 and CDR2 from the germline V gene are SNHLY and FYNNEI. The CDR3 runs 14 residues. Germline trimming cut 8 bases from V and 2 bases from J; bases unmatched to any gene: 8. The TCR sequence derives from a man between 40 and 49 years old with glioma. The J gene is TRBJ2-5, the V gene TRBV2; 7 bases align to TRBD2. This specimen was PBMCs, taken from a glioma patient whose treatment included an IDH1 peptide vaccine. CDR3 DNA sequence: TGTGCCAGCGCTGCCGGGGGGAGTCAAGAGACCCAGTACTTC. Translated, it gives CASAAGGSQETQYF.